This TCR beta chain was sequenced during a study of blood T cell repertoires in COVID-19. Assay used: immunoSEQ multiplex PCR; TCRdb lists only in-frame clones, some missing. The sample lists about 280,000 clones, roughly 80% occurring once. Germline V lookup: CDR1 SEHNR, CDR2 FQNEAQ (reference sequence). CDR3 length: 11 amino acids. V lost 7 bases, J lost 7 bases, and 10 bases lay in between. The sequence was collected from a man aged 40-49 years who had been exposed to COVID-19. The source material was PBMCs or T cells enriched from blood (not recorded which). The V and J genes are TRBV7-9 and TRBJ2-5, with a weak D call TRBD2 (5 bases). The CDR3 region is CASKGRGTQYF. DNA for the CDR3: TGTGCCAGCAAGGGTCGGGGGACCCAGTACTTC.